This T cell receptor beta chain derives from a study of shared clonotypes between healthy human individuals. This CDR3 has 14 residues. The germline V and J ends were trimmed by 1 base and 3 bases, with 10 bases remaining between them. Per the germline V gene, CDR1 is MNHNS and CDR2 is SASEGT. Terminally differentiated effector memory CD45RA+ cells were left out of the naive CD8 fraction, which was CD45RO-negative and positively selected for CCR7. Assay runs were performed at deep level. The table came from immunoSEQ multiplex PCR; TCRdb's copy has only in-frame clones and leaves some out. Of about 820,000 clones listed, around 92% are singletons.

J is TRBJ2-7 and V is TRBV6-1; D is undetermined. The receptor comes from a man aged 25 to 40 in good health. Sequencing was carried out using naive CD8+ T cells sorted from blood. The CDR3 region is CASSEVPANYEQYF. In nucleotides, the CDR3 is TGTGCCAGCAGTGAAGTTCCAGCCAACTACGAGCAGTACTTC.